This T cell receptor (beta chain) was identified during a study of shared clonotypes between healthy human individuals. Across the study: CD4 naive and memory got three plates each, CD8 naive two, CD8 memory one. Study outcomes and limitations: Tissues were not sampled, only blood, and their repertoires likely differ.

V was cut by 3 bases and J by 4 bases, with 13 bases left in between. Per the germline V gene, CDR1 is MNHEY and CDR2 is SMNVEV (reference sequence). This CDR3 is 14 amino acids long. Libraries were prepared by immunoSEQ multiplex PCR; TCRdb keeps only in-frame clonotypes and omits some of them. There are more than 550,000 clones in the sample; 72% occur only once, and approximately 1.8% lies in the top ten. A note on this clone: Its specificity is not known.

Sequenced material: memory CD4+ T cells sorted from blood. As for subset: CD45RA-negative fraction. The TCR comes from a young woman in good health. This chain uses TRBV27 with TRBJ2-7; a weak D match, TRBD2 (5 bases). The CDR3 region has the DNA TGTGCCAGCAGTTTTCAGCGGAATAGGTACGAGCAGTACTTC. It specifies CASSFQRNRYEQYF.